The sequence of this TCR beta chain was determined in a study of cytomegalovirus exposure and HLA in healthy donors. Overall study results and limits: Most TCR beta V segments were productive about 87% or about 30% of the time in an earlier analysis. Per published reports, the classifier diagnosed cytomegalovirus status with high specificity and sensitivity. Donor immune exposure was known only as CMV serostatus.

With V trimmed by 5 bases and J by 7 bases, 6 bases remained unmatched. The CDR3 totals 13 residues. The germline gives CDR1 SNHLY, CDR2 FYNNEI. The PCR had 60 Vbeta and 13 Jbeta primers. TCRdb keeps only in-frame clones here, not all; method: immunoSEQ multiplex PCR. The profile shows approximately 100,000 clones, 79% of them singletons. This clone turned up a few times. Its antigen is unidentified. Material for sequencing was PBMCs. The sequence was collected from a female donor in good health and CMV-seropositive. This chain connects TRBV2 to TRBJ1-2; 8 bases are shared with TRBD1. CDR3 residues: CASSYQGALGYTF. The CDR3 DNA reads TGTGCCAGCAGTTACCAGGGGGCGCTTGGCTACACCTTC.